These 17 T cell receptor delta chains were all obtained from the same sample, sequenced in a study of γδ T cells in repeated Plasmodium falciparum infection. Bulk repertoires came from Vgamma9/Vdelta2+ or Vdelta2-negative gammadelta T cells flow-sorted from PBMC. TCRdb re-called clones from the multiplex PCR reads via CATT. The sample consists of around 86,000 delta-chain clones, around 1.4% of them appearing once. Sequenced: gamma-delta T cells from blood. These receptors were collected from a pool of human donors (malaria-infected and uninfected, not separated).

This clone came up a few times. This DNA's translation and the protein TCRdb lists, from a much larger clone, do not match at residue 14, likely due to a read error; the protein shown is translated from the DNA. The CDR3 loop is CALGEKFLRGWGRGKLIF. As DNA, the CDR3 is TGTGCTCTTGGGGAAAAGTTCCTACGTGGCTGGGGGCGGGGTAAACTCATCTTT. The chain recombines TRDV1 with TRDJ1, with D perhaps assigned TRDD2 or TRDD3 (7 bases each). The J gene was not available in TCRdb and was assigned here by matching the DNA to germline segments. Trimming stripped 2 bases from V and 7 bases from J, with 26 bases between. Looked up from germline, CDR1 is TSWWSYY and CDR2 is QGS. The CDR3 extends over 18 amino acids.

This clone was counted many times. Additional DNA sequences in this sample encode the identical CDR3. The chain is built from TRDV2 and TRDJ1; TRDD3 aligns across 8 bases. There are 15 residues in the CDR3. Trimming took 1 base from V and 1 from J; bases not matched to a gene: 4. CDR1 and CDR2 from the germline V gene are GEAIGNYY and EKD. CDR3 coding DNA: TGTGCCTGTGACACACTGGGGGGACCCACCGATAAACTCATCTTT. Translated: CACDTLGGPTDKLIF.

Remarks on this clone: TCRdb pairs this DNA with a much larger clone's protein that differs at residue 10, likely a read error; the protein shown was translated from the DNA. The chain links TRDV1 to TRDJ1; TRDD2 agrees at 7 bases. TCRdb leaves out the J gene; it was filled in here by matching the DNA to germline. V lost 1 base and J lost 0; bases outside the gene matches: 14. Looked up from germline, CDR1 is TSWWSYY and CDR2 is QGS. CDR3 size: 19 residues. DNA for the CDR3: TGTGCTCTTGGGGAACCGGGGTTCCTACAGTCTATAGACACCGATAAACTCATCTTT. This translates into CALGEPGFLQSIDTDKLIF.

This clone is medium-sized by share. The same CDR3 is also encoded by other DNA sequences in this sample. CDR3: CALGERMGDTHGGTDKLIF. CDR3 nucleotide sequence: TGTGCTCTTGGGGAAAGGATGGGGGATACCCACGGCGGGACCGATAAACTCATCTTT. The chain combines TRDV1 with TRDJ1; 10 nucleotides agree with TRDD3. V lost 2 bases to trimming and J lost 2 bases; unmatched junction nucleotides: 14. The CDR3 contains 19 residues. Germline lookup yields CDR1 TSWWSYY and CDR2 QGS.

In this sample, this clone turned up a few times. The protein in TCRdb stems from a much larger clone and differs at residue 9 from this DNA's translation, likely a read error; here the protein is translated from the DNA. The V and J genes are TRDV1 and TRDJ2; 7 bases line up with TRDD3. Germline values: CDR1 TSWWSYY, CDR2 QGS. The V gene end was trimmed by 1 base and the J gene end by 7 bases; junction bases not matched to a gene: 30. This CDR3 comprises 23 residues. In nucleotides, the CDR3 is TGTGCTCTTGGGGAACGGGGCCGAACCTGGGGGCGGCGAAATCCCCTCGAGGGAGCACAACTCTTCTTT. Translated, it gives CALGERGRTWGRRNPLEGAQLFF.

At least ten counts were recorded for this clone. This DNA's translation differs at residue 13 from TCRdb's protein, which comes from a much larger clone; a read error is likely, and the protein shown is translated from the DNA. The chain is built from TRDV1 and TRDJ1; D not certain. Per germline, CDR1 TSWWSYY and CDR2 QGS. The CDR3 extends over 16 amino acids. The CDR3, as DNA: TGTGCTCTTGGGGAAACAAGGGCCGCGTACACCGATGAACTCATCTTT. Translating gives CALGETRAAYTDELIF.

About this clone: A far larger clone is a single base away, which makes a read error likely. This sequence joins TRDV1 and TRDJ2; 10 bases match TRDD3. In the absence of a J gene in TCRdb, the DNA was matched to germline to assign it here. Germline trimming cut 5 bases from V and 7 bases from J; bases unmatched to any gene: 16. Per the germline V gene, CDR1 is TSWWSYY and CDR2 is QGS. The CDR3 has 18 residues. CDR3 DNA sequence: TGTGCTCTTGGGACCTCACTCCTCCTACGGGGGATACGAGCACAACTCTTCTTT. Residues: CALGTSLLLRGIRAQLFF.

This clone was seen a handful of times. This DNA translates differently at residue 3 from the TCRdb protein, which is that of a much larger clone; a read error is likely, and the protein shown is the DNA's own translation. The chain combines TRDV1 with TRDJ1, with 10 nucleotides matching TRDD3. TCRdb leaves out the J gene; it was filled in here by matching the DNA to germline. The V gene's germline CDR1 is TSWWSYY and CDR2 QGS. The CDR3 runs 22 residues. The CDR3 reads CAPGEPPSGGDTRGRGTDKLIF. The CDR3 bases are TGTGCTCCTGGGGAACCCCCTTCGGGGGGGGATACGCGTGGACGAGGGACCGATAAACTCATCTTT.

This clone was detected only a few times. The protein held in TCRdb is that of a much larger clone and does not match this DNA's translation at residue 17, likely because of a read error; the protein shown is translated from the DNA. The J gene has no call, while the V gene is TRDV1; the table gives TRDD2 as D, unverified against the DNA. The CDR3 has 19 residues. Germline loops: CDR1 TSWWSYY, CDR2 QGS. In nucleotides, the CDR3 is TGTGCTCTTGGGATTCCCGCTCTTCCTACCAAGACGTACCCCGATAAACCCATCTTT. The encoded protein is CALGIPALPTKTYPDKPIF.

The table lists this clone with a few counts. The protein in TCRdb stems from a much larger clone and differs at residue 6 from this DNA's translation, likely a read error; here the protein is translated from the DNA. V usage is TRDV3 and J usage is TRDJ1, with unresolved D. The CDR3 is 13 residues long. V was clipped by 3 bases and J by 2 bases, with 13 bases between them. Germline lookup yields CDR1 TVYSNPD and CDR2 GDNSRS (reference sequence). CDR3 DNA: TGTGCCTTCCTAGCCCATGGGACCGATAAACTCATCTTT. Protein product: CAFLAHGTDKLIF. Filled out from reference TRDV3 and TRDJ1, the complete variable domain reads CDKVTQSSPDQTVASGSEVVLLCTYDTVYSNPDLFWYRIRPDYSFQFVFYGDNSRSEGADFTQGRFSVKHILTQKAFHLVISPVRTEDSATYYCAFLAHGTDKLIFGKGTRVTVEP.

This clone was seen ten or more times. The rearrangement joins TRDV1 to TRDJ1, with 12 bases that match TRDD3. The J gene, not given by TCRdb, was assigned here from a germline match of the nucleotide sequence. V shed 4 bases, J shed 2 bases, and the junction held 14 bases outside the gene matches. The germline V gene has CDR1 TSWWSYY and CDR2 QGS. The CDR3 contains 19 residues. The chain's CDR3 is CALGGPPSDWGILTDKLIF. The DNA for the CDR3 is TGTGCTCTTGGGGGCCCGCCTTCCGACTGGGGGATACTGACCGATAAACTCATCTTT.

On this clone: Translating this DNA gives a protein that differs at residue 5 from the TCRdb one, which belongs to a much larger clone; a read error is likely, and the protein shown is this translation. CDR3 coding DNA: TGTGCTCTTGGGGATCTATCCTTCCCCAAATCCCCGTCATGGACGAGCACCGATAAACTCATCTTT. It encodes CALGDLSFPKSPSWTSTDKLIF. V usage is TRDV1 and J usage is TRDJ1, with D possibly TRDD2 on 6 matching bases. Germline loops: CDR1 TSWWSYY, CDR2 QGS. The CDR3 is 22 amino acids. V gave up 3 bases and J gave up 1 base, with 33 bases separating them.

In this sample, this clone turned up many times. This sequence is one base from a far larger clone and is likely a read error. This sample includes further DNA sequences coding for the same CDR3. The gene calls are TRDV2 and TRDJ1; 7 bases are shared with TRDD3. Germline V lookup: CDR1 GEAIGNYY, CDR2 EKD. J was trimmed by 0 bases and V by 0 bases; bases with no gene match: 12. The CDR3 sequence is 18 residues long. The CDR3 DNA is TGTGCCTGTGACACCGTCCCTCTTCGGATACGGGACACCGATAAACTCATCTTT. Protein: CACDTVPLRIRDTDKLIF.

Comments on this clone: One base away lies a much larger clone, so this may be a sequencing read error. Additional DNA sequences in this sample encode the identical CDR3. The chain combines TRDV1 with TRDJ1; TRDD3 aligns across 12 bases. No J segment appears in TCRdb, so it was assigned here by matching the sequence to germline. This CDR3 has 22 residues. Per the germline V gene, CDR1 is TSWWSYY and CDR2 is QGS. V dropped 0 bases and J dropped 5; count of bases not matched to a gene: 22. The CDR3 loop is CALGELPLLPTVLGDTSDKLIF. The CDR3 nucleotides are TGTGCTCTTGGGGAACTCCCCCTCCTTCCTACCGTACTGGGGGATACTTCTGATAAACTCATCTTT.

A note on this clone: A far larger clone is only one base removed, so a read error is likely. The sample contains more than one DNA sequence encoding this CDR3. The V call is TRDV2, the J call TRDJ2; 7 bases match TRDD3. The CDR3 extends over 16 amino acids. The trim removed 0 bases at V and 0 bases at J, leaving 3 bases unmatched. The V gene's germline CDR1 is GEAIGNYY and CDR2 EKD. Here the CDR3 reads CACDTVGDTLTAQLFF. The CDR3, as DNA: TGTGCCTGTGACACCGTAGGGGATACTTTGACAGCACAACTCTTCTTT.

This clone was seen a handful of times. The protein held in TCRdb is that of a much larger clone and does not match this DNA's translation at residue 14, likely because of a read error; the protein shown is translated from the DNA. The CDR3 sequence is CACDTGGYGATDKPIF. CDR3 sequence (DNA): TGTGCCTGTGACACCGGGGGATACGGGGCGACCGATAAACCCATCTTT. The V gene is given as TRDV2, and no J gene call is available; the listed D gene, TRDD3, was not tested against the DNA. CDR1 and CDR2 (germline): GEAIGNYY, EKD. The CDR3 has 16 amino acids.

Points on this clone: A far bigger clonotype differs at one base, so this is likely a read error. The same CDR3 can be traced to other DNA sequences in this sample. The chain joins TRAV38-2/DV8 to TRDJ1, with TRDD3 matching 8 bases. Germline matching of the DNA provided the J gene here, since TCRdb leaves it blank. This CDR3 has 21 amino acids. V lost 0 bases and J lost 0; bases outside the gene matches: 19. Germline values: CDR1 TSESDYY, CDR2 QEAYKQQN. The DNA of the CDR3 is TGTGCTTATAGGAGCGCGAGTCGTAGGTGGGGGATTAGAAGGTACACCGATAAACTCATCTTT. Residues: CAYRSASRRWGIRRYTDKLIF.